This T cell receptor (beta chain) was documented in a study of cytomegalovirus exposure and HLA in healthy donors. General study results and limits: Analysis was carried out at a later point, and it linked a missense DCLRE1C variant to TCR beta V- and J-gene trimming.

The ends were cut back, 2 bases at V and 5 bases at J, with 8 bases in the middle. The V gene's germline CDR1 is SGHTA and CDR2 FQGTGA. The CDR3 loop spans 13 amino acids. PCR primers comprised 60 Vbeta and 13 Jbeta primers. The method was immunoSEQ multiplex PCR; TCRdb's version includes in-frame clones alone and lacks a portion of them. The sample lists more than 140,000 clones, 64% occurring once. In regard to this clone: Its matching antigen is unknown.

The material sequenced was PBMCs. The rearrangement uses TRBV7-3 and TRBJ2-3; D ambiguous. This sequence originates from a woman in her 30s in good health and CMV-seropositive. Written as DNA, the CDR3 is TGTGCCAGCAGCTTATTTCCCCGAGATACGCAGTATTTT. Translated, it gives CASSLFPRDTQYF.